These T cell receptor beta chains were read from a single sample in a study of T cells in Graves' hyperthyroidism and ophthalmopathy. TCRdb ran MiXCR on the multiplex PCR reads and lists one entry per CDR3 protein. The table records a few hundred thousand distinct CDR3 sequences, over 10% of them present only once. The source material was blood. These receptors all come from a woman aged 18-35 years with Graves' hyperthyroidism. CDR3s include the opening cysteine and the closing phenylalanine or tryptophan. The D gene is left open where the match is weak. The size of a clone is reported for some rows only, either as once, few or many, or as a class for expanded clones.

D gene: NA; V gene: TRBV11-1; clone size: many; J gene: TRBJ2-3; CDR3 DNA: TGTGCCAGCAGCCGGGTGGATGTTTGGCGGAACACAGATACGCAGTATTTT; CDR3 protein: CASSRVDVWRNTDTQYF
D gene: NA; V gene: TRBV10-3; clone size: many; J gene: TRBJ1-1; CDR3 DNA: TGTGCCATCAGTAGCGGCCAGAACACTGAAGCTTTCTTT; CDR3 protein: CAISSGQNTEAFF
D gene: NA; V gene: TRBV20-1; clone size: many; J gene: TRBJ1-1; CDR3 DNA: TGCAGTGCTAGTACAGGGTGGGCCAACACTGAAGCTTTCTTT; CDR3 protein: CSASTGWANTEAFF
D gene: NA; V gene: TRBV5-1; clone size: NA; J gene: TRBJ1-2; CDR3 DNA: TGCGCCAGCAGCTTCGCTCCATCCCCCGAGCGCTACACCTTC; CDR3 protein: CASSFAPSPERYTF
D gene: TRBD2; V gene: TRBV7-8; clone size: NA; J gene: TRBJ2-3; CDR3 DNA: TGTGCCAGCAGCTTATTGGGGTTGACTAGCGGGAGAACAGATACGCAGTATTTT; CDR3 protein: CASSLLGLTSGRTDTQYF
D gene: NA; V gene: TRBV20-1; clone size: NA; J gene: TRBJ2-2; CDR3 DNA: TGCAGTGCTCCCGGCAGAAACACCGGGGAGCTGTTTTTT; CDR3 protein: CSAPGRNTGELFF
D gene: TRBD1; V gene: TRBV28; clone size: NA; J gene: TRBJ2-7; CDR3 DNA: TGTGCCAGCAGTCTCCCGGGACAGGGGGCGCGGGAGCAGTACTTC; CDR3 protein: CASSLPGQGAREQYF
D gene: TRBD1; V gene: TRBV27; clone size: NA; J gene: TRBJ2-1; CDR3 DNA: TGTGCCAGCCGAGGGGGCCCCCTTAGCTCCTACAATGAGCAGTTCTTC; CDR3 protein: CASRGGPLSSYNEQFF
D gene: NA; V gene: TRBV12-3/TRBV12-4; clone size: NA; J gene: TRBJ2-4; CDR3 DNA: TGTGCCAGCAGTTCTGGCATACTGTACTTC; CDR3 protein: CASSSGILYF
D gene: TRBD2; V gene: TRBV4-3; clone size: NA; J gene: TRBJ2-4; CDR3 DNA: TGCGCCAGCAGCCAATACGCTCCCAGCGGGAGGGTCGAAATAGCCAAAAACATTCAGTACTTC; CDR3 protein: CASSQYAPSGRVEIAKNIQYF